This TCR beta chain was obtained from a study of human T cells and chemical hapten exposure. Study-wide findings and caveats: Once DPC sensitization occurred, TCRs above 1 in 1000 frequency showed no change. A positive correlation with patch test score was shown by PT1 expanded TCR counts.

Germline V lookup: CDR1 LNHNV, CDR2 YYDKDF (reference sequence). There are 13 residues in the CDR3. The V and J ends lost 0 bases and 6 bases respectively, with 8 bases between them. Time point reported: pre-sensitization, week 0. The treatment here: therapeutic diphenylcyclopropenone sensitization with weekly scalp DPC. This clonotype appeared many times. No antigen is known for it. Within the library, unique molecular identifiers were attached to each individual cDNA molecule. How the authors handled the data: The median was roughly 100,000 TCRs per sample, ranging roughly 23,224 to 690,600. TCRdb recomputed calls from the RACE reads with MiXCR, one row per CDR3 protein. It is TCRdb's table, rather than the study itself, that gives the V and J calls and clone size. The sample holds 300,000 to 450,000 distinct CDR3 sequences, less than 6.5% seen once.

The chain employs TRBV15 and TRBJ1-1; D gene uncertain. The receptor comes from a woman in her 50s with alopecia areata. Some clones in this sample may be carry-over from other donors' samples. The sample was whole blood, taken in connection with sensitization to the hapten diphenylcyclopropenone (DPC). In DNA form, the CDR3 reads TGTGCCACCAGCAGAGATCTGGGCTCTGAAGCTTTCTTT. This sequence encodes CATSRDLGSEAFF.